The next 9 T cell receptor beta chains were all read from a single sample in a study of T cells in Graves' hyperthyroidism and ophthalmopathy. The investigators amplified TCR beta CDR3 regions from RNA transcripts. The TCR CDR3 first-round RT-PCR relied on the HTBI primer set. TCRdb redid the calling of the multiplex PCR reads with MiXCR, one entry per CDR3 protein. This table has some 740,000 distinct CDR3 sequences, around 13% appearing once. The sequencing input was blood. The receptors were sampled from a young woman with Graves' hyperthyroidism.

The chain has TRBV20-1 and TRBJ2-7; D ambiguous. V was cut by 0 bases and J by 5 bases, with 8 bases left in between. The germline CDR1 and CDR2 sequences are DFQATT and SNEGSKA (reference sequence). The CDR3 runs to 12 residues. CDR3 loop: CSARDLLNEQYF. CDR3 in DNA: TGCAGTGCTAGAGATCTTTTGAACGAGCAGTACTTC.

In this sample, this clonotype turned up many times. This CDR3 reads CASSRDYVSYEQYF. The CDR3 DNA is TGTGCCAGCAGTCGGGACTACGTTTCCTACGAGCAGTACTTC. The chain combines TRBV7-2 with TRBJ2-7; 7 bases line up with TRBD2. The CDR3 has 14 amino acids. Trimming took 6 bases from V and 1 from J; bases not matched to a gene: 6. The germline gives CDR1 SGHTA, CDR2 FQGNSA.

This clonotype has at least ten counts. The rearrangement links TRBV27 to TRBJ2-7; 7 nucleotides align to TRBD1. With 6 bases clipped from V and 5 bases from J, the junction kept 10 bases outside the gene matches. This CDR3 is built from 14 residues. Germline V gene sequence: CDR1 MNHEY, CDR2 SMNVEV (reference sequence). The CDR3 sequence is CASSPGTVGDEQYF. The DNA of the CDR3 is TGTGCCAGCAGCCCCGGGACAGTGGGAGACGAGCAGTACTTC.

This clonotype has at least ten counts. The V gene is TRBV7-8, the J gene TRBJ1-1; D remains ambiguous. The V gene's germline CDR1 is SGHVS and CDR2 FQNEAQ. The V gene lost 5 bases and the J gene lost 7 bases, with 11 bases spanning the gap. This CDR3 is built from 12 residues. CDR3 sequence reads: CASSTGWSEAFF. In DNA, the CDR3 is TGTGCCAGCAGCACGGGTTGGAGTGAAGCTTTCTTT. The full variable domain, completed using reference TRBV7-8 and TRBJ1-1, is GAGVSQSPRYKVAKRGQDVALRCDPISGHVSLFWYQQALGQGPEFLTYFQNEAQLDKSGLPSDRFFAERPEGSVSTLKIQRTQQEDSAVYLCASSTGWSEAFFGQGTRLTVV.

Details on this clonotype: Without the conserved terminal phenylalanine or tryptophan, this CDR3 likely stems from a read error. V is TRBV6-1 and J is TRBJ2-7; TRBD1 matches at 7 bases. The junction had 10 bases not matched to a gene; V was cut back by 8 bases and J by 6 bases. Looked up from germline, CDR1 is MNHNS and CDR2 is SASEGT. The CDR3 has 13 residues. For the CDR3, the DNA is TGTGCCAGCGAACGGGACAGCCTCTCCGAGCAGTACTCC. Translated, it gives CASERDSLSEQYS.

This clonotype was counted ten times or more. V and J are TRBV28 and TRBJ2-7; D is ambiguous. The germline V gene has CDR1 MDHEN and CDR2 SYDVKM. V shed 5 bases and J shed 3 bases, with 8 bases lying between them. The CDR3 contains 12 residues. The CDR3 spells CASSPHRYEQYF. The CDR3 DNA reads TGTGCCAGCAGTCCGCACCGCTACGAGCAGTACTTC.

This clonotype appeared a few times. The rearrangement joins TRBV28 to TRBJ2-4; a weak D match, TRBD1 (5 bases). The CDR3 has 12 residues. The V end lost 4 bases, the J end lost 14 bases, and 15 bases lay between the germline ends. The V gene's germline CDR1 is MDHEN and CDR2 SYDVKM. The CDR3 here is CASSWGVDRKYF. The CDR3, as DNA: TGTGCCAGCAGTTGGGGTGTCGACAGAAAGTACTTC.

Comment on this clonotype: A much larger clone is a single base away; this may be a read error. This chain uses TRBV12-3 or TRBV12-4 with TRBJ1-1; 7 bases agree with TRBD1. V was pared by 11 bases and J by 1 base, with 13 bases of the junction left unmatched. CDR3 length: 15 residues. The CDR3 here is CAVLETGQRNTEAFF. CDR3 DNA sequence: TGTGCCGTTCTCGAGACAGGGCAGAGGAACACTGAAGCTTTCTTT.

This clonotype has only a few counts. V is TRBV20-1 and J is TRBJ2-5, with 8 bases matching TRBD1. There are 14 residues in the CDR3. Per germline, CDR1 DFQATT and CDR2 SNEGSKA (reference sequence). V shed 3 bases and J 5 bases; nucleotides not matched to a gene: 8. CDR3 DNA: TGCAGTGCTAGTAGCAGGGGGCGCGGTGAGACCCAGTACTTC. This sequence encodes CSASSRGRGETQYF.